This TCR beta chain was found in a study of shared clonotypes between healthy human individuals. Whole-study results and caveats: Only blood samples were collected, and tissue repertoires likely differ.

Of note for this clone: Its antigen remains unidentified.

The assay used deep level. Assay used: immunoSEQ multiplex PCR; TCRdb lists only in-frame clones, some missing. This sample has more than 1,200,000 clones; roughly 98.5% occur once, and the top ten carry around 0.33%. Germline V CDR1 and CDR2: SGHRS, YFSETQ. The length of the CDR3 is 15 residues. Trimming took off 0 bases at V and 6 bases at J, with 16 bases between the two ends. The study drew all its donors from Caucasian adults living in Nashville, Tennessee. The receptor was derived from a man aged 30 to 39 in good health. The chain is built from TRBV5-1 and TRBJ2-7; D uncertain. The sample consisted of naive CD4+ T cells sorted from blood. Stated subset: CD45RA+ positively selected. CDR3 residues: CASSLAVTGSSEQYF. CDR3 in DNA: TGCGCCAGCAGCTTGGCCGTGACGGGTAGTAGCGAGCAGTACTTC.